Listed here are 8 T cell receptor beta chains from one sample, sequenced in a study of beta chain features in type 1 diabetes. Study-wide results and limits: Shortening that was moderate but significant affected the TCRB CDR3s of Type 1 diabetes patients in all four CD4+ subsets.

All of the isolated RNA was reverse transcribed, so expressed TCRB transcripts were sequenced. Profiled with immunoSEQ multiplex PCR; TCRdb holds only in-frame clones, not every one. The sample has 250,000 to 350,000 clones, more than 13% seen once. Which antigens these TCRs recognize remains unknown. Material: naive CD4+ T cells from blood. Receptor source: a man aged 30 to 39 with type 1 diabetes.

This clone turned up a few times. This rearrangement joins TRBV28 to TRBJ2-1; TRBD1 is a possible D gene (5 bases). V was shortened by 4 bases and J by 0 bases, with 28 bases between the two germline ends. Germline V gene sequence: CDR1 MDHEN, CDR2 SYDVKM. The CDR3 is made up of 21 amino acids. CDR3 protein: CASSSPFRSRAAYSSYNEQFF. Written as DNA, the CDR3 is TGTGCCAGCAGTTCTCCTTTTCGGAGCAGGGCGGCATACAGCTCCTACAATGAGCAGTTCTTC. The complete variable domain, with remaining parts taken from reference TRBV28 and TRBJ2-1, reads DVKVTQSSRYLVKRTGEKVFLECVQDMDHENMFWYRQDPGLGLRLIYFSYDVKMKEKGDIPEGYSVSREKKERFSLILESASTNQTSMYLCASSSPFRSRAAYSSYNEQFFGPGTRLTVL.

This clone was found a few times. The CDR3 region has the DNA TGCGCCAGCAGCCAAGATAGTTCGGGGGATCAGCCCCAGCATTTT. It translates to CASSQDSSGDQPQHF. The V call is TRBV4-3, the J call TRBJ1-5; D is possibly TRBD1 (5 bases). Germline V CDR1 and CDR2: LGHNA, YSLEER. V was cut by 0 bases and J by 5 bases, with 11 bases left in between. This CDR3 is built from 15 residues.

The chain uses TRBV5-1 and TRBJ2-1, with 8 positions matching TRBD2. J gave up 8 bases and V 2 bases, and 9 bases lay outside the gene matches. The CDR3 length is 15 residues. CDR1 SGHRS and CDR2 YFSETQ come from the germline V gene. The CDR3 loop is CASSLLAVKGDEQFF. CDR3 DNA sequence: TGCGCCAGCAGCTTACTAGCGGTAAAGGGCGATGAGCAGTTCTTC. The full variable domain, its missing parts supplied by reference TRBV5-1 and TRBJ2-1, is KAGVTQTPRYLIKTRGQQVTLSCSPISGHRSVSWYQQTPGQGLQFLFEYFSETQRNKGNFPGRFSGRQFSNSRSEMNVSTLELGDSALYLCASSLLAVKGDEQFFGPGTRLTVL.

The V gene is TRBV9, the J gene TRBJ2-2; perhaps TRBD2 as D (6 bases). The CDR3 has 15 residues. Germline lookup yields CDR1 SGDLS and CDR2 YYNGEE. Trimming took 0 bases from V and 3 from J, leaving 9 bases between them. In nucleotides, the CDR3 is TGTGCCAGCAGCGTAGCCGGGGGACACACCGGGGAGCTGTTTTTT. Protein product: CASSVAGGHTGELFF.

This clone came up a few times. The V and J genes are TRBV9 and TRBJ2-2; 14 bases fit TRBD2. CDR1 is SGDLS, CDR2 YYNGEE, per germline. Trimming cost V 6 bases and J 3 bases; bases outside gene matches: 10. This CDR3 comprises 18 residues. The CDR3 reads CASTRLAGGPSDTGELFF. CDR3 nucleotides: TGTGCCAGCACCCGACTAGCGGGAGGGCCCAGTGACACCGGGGAGCTGTTTTTT.

This clone was picked up a small number of times. The chain carries TRBV2 and TRBJ2-2; 7 bases are shared with TRBD1. CDR1 is SNHLY, CDR2 FYNNEI, per germline. Trimming removed 5 bases from V and 3 bases from J; junction bases left unmatched: 3. The CDR3 sequence is 14 residues long. The CDR3 sequence is CASSSTGDTGELFF. Written as DNA, the CDR3 is TGTGCCAGCAGTAGTACAGGGGACACCGGGGAGCTGTTTTTT.

CDR3 DNA sequence: TGTGCCAGCAGACTACTAGCGGGCACCGGGGAGCTGTTTTTT. Amino acid sequence: CASRLLAGTGELFF. The V gene is TRBV5-4, the J gene TRBJ2-2; 9 positions agree with TRBD2. Trimming at V came to 5 bases and at J to 4 bases, leaving 3 bases not matched to a gene. In germline, CDR1 is SGHNT, CDR2 YYREEE (reference sequence). There are 14 residues in the CDR3.

This chain connects TRBV27 to TRBJ2-2, with D perhaps TRBD1 (6 bases). The CDR3 has 15 residues. The V gene lost 3 bases and the J gene lost 5 bases, with 13 bases spanning the gap. The germline V gene encodes CDR1 MNHEY and CDR2 SMNVEV (reference sequence). The CDR3 here is CASSFWDTQTGELFF. The CDR3 coding sequence is TGTGCCAGCAGTTTCTGGGACACACAGACCGGGGAGCTGTTTTTT.